The 29 T cell receptor beta chains below were found in one sample sequenced in a study of T cell repertoires in cytomegalovirus infection. TCRdb independently ran MiXCR on the reads; one entry per CDR3 protein. Among under 100,000 distinct CDR3 sequences listed, 3% to 4.5% were seen once. Sequences were obtained from PBMCs. The origin of the receptors is a human donor in good health (CMV status not recorded). Some clones in this sample may be carry-over from other donors' samples.

This clonotype was found many times. This sequence joins TRBV7-9 and TRBJ2-2; no firm D call. This CDR3 has 13 amino acids. V dropped 5 bases and J dropped 9 bases, with 13 bases sitting between them. CDR1 is SEHNR, CDR2 FQNEAQ, per germline (reference sequence). The CDR3 DNA reads TGTGCCAGCAGCCCCCCCCGGTCCAGGGAGCTGTTTTTT. Its protein is CASSPPRSRELFF.

This clonotype was seen at least ten times. The V and J genes are TRBV7-2 and TRBJ1-2, with TRBD1 matching 7 bases. CDR1 is SGHTA and CDR2 is FQGNSA in the germline V gene. CDR3 length equals 14 residues. V trimming: 6 bases; J trimming: 1 base; junction bases outside the gene matches: 5. The CDR3 DNA sequence: TGTGCCAGCAGAGCCGGGACAGTTAACTATGGCTACACCTTC. Translating it yields CASRAGTVNYGYTF.

Ten or more counts support this clonotype. The V call is TRBV6-2 or TRBV6-3, the J call TRBJ2-7; a weak D match, TRBD1 (6 bases). V lost 0 bases, J lost 6 bases, and 18 bases lay in between. The V gene's germline CDR1 is MNHEY and CDR2 SVGEGT. The CDR3 loop spans 16 amino acids. The chain's CDR3 is CASSYSSGGKAREQYF. In DNA form, the CDR3 reads TGTGCCAGCAGTTACTCGAGTGGGGGCAAGGCTCGCGAGCAGTACTTC.

This clonotype was recorded many times. The chain employs TRBV6-2 or TRBV6-3 and TRBJ2-1, with D perhaps assigned TRBD1 or TRBD2 (5 bases each). There are 13 residues in the CDR3. The V end lost 2 bases, the J end lost 7 bases, and 9 bases lay between the germline ends. CDR1 is MNHEY and CDR2 is SVGEGT in the germline V gene. The CDR3 reads CASSYQGVNEQFF. The CDR3 DNA reads TGTGCCAGCAGTTACCAGGGAGTGAATGAGCAGTTCTTC.

This clonotype was observed many times. V is TRBV7-2 and J is TRBJ2-7, with D possibly TRBD1 on 6 matching bases. V was clipped by 2 bases and J by 4 bases, with 12 bases between them. The CDR3 has 14 residues. CDR1 SGHTA and CDR2 FQGNSA come from the germline V gene. The CDR3: CASSLKGEDYEQYF. Here the CDR3 DNA reads TGTGCCAGCAGCTTAAAGGGGGAAGATTACGAGCAGTACTTC.

The sample holds many counts of this clonotype. The chain is built from TRBV7-8 and TRBJ1-1, with unresolved D. Germline CDR1 is SGHVS and CDR2 is FQNEAQ. The CDR3 loop spans 11 amino acids. The V gene lost 6 bases and the J gene lost 7 bases, with 9 bases spanning the gap. CDR3 bases: TGTGCCAGCAGTTCCGTAGGTGAAGCTTTCTTT. It yields the protein CASSSVGEAFF.

The sample holds many counts of this clonotype. The chain is built from TRBV19 and TRBJ2-7, with 7 bases lining up with TRBD1. V shed 7 bases, J shed 2 bases, and the junction held 5 bases outside the gene matches. Germline V CDR1 and CDR2: LNHDA, SQIVND (reference sequence). The CDR3 is 13 amino acids. The CDR3 sequence is CASMETGTYEQYF. The CDR3 DNA reads TGTGCCAGTATGGAGACAGGGACCTACGAGCAGTACTTC.

Many counts were recorded for this clonotype. The chain employs TRBV20-1 and TRBJ1-1, with a possible D match to TRBD1 (5 bases). With 4 bases removed from V and 3 bases from J, the gap between germline ends came to 18 bases. The length of the CDR3 is 15 residues. Germline V gene sequence: CDR1 DFQATT, CDR2 SNEGSKA (reference sequence). The CDR3 spells CSAIRARRGDTEAFF. The CDR3, as DNA: TGCAGTGCTATCAGGGCCAGGCGAGGGGACACTGAAGCTTTCTTT.

This clonotype has ten or more counts. The rearrangement links TRBV7-9 to TRBJ1-1; weak D call: TRBD1 (5 bases). CDR1 and CDR2 from the germline V gene are SEHNR and FQNEAQ (reference sequence). With 3 bases removed from V and 7 bases from J, the gap between germline ends came to 9 bases. The CDR3 consists of 12 residues. Written as DNA, the CDR3 is TGTGCCAGCAGCTTGCAGGGCGGTGAAGCTTTCTTT. It is translated as CASSLQGGEAFF.

In its sample, this clonotype was seen many times. The rearrangement links TRBV20-1 to TRBJ2-2; D is ambiguous. V lost 3 bases and J lost 4, with 9 bases in between. CDR1 and CDR2 (germline): DFQATT, SNEGSKA (reference sequence). The CDR3 totals 13 residues. The CDR3 region has the DNA TGCAGTGCTAGGCGCAGCCTCACCGGGGAGCTGTTTTTT. Residues: CSARRSLTGELFF.

This clonotype came up many times. The rearrangement links TRBV6-1 to TRBJ2-1, with D perhaps matching TRBD2 (5 bases). This CDR3 contains 11 residues. The V gene's germline CDR1 is MNHNS and CDR2 SASEGT. V was clipped by 7 bases and J by 9 bases, with 10 bases between them. The CDR3 DNA reads TGTGCCAGCACGGGGTTGGGTGAGCAGTTCTTC. It is translated as CASTGLGEQFF.

This clonotype occurred many times. In DNA form, the CDR3 reads TGTGCCAGCAGCTCTGACAGGGGGAGTGAAAAACTGTTTTTT. Protein: CASSSDRGSEKLFF. The chain is built from TRBV2 and TRBJ1-4, with 9 bases fitting TRBD1. The CDR3 contains 14 residues. Germline V lookup: CDR1 SNHLY, CDR2 FYNNEI. Unmatched junction bases numbered 6, after V lost 6 bases and J lost 7 bases.

Ten or more counts support this clonotype. The CDR3 DNA reads TGTGCCAGCAGCCCACGCGGGACAGGGGGGTCAAATGAGCAGTTCTTC. As protein: CASSPRGTGGSNEQFF. The chain couples TRBV7-2 to TRBJ2-1; 11 nucleotides agree with TRBD1. CDR1 and CDR2 (germline): SGHTA, FQGNSA. CDR3 length: 16 residues. V trimming: 5 bases; J trimming: 7 bases; junction bases outside the gene matches: 10.

This clonotype was observed many times. The V gene is TRBV7-2, the J gene TRBJ2-1; D might be TRBD2 (5 bases). This CDR3 region has 12 residues. The germline CDR1 and CDR2 sequences are SGHTA and FQGNSA. V was trimmed by 4 bases and J by 7 bases, leaving 8 bases between them. The CDR3 DNA sequence: TGTGCCAGCAGCTCCGAGGGTAATGAGCAGTTCTTC. Protein product: CASSSEGNEQFF.

This clonotype was detected ten times or more. The CDR3 loop is CASSLVEGASEQFF. Written as DNA, the CDR3 is TGTGCCAGCAGTTTAGTGGAGGGGGCAAGTGAGCAGTTCTTC. This rearrangement joins TRBV12-3 or TRBV12-4 to TRBJ2-1, with D perhaps matching TRBD1 (7 bases). V lost 1 base and J 9 bases, leaving 13 bases between the germline ends. The CDR3 is 14 residues long.

This clonotype has a count of ten or more. The V gene is TRBV5-6, the J gene TRBJ2-4; D perhaps matches TRBD1 (5 bases). This CDR3 has 16 amino acids. V was shortened by 1 base and J by 0 bases, with 11 bases between the two germline ends. In germline, CDR1 is SGHDT, CDR2 YYEEEE. For the CDR3, the DNA is TGTGCCAGCAGCTTGACAGGAGCTCTAGCCAAAAACATTCAGTACTTC. It yields the protein CASSLTGALAKNIQYF.

This clonotype occurred many times. The chain employs TRBV5-1 and TRBJ1-1; 9 bases align to TRBD1. The V gene end was trimmed by 4 bases and the J gene end by 5 bases; junction bases not matched to a gene: 3. Germline-derived CDR1 and CDR2 are SGHRS and YFSETQ. This CDR3 is built from 13 residues. The DNA for the CDR3 is TGCGCCAGCAGCCCGGACAGGGGTACTGAAGCTTTCTTT. Its protein is CASSPDRGTEAFF.

This clonotype was counted many times. V is TRBV6-5 and J is TRBJ2-3; tentatively, D is TRBD1 (5 bases). In germline, CDR1 is MNHEY, CDR2 SVGAGI. With 2 bases removed from V and 8 bases from J, the gap between germline ends came to 5 bases. The CDR3 length is 11 residues. CDR3 bases: TGTGCCAGCAGTTACCAGGGTACGCAGTATTTT. It encodes CASSYQGTQYF.

This clonotype came up many times. The J gene is TRBJ2-1, the V gene TRBV4-1; TRBD1 or TRBD2 may be the D gene (5 bases each). The ends were cut back, 1 base at V and 4 bases at J, with 11 bases in the middle. Germline V gene lookup returns CDR1 MGHRA and CDR2 YSYEKL. CDR3 length: 15 amino acids. CDR3 in DNA: TGCGCCAGCAGCCAAGGAGGGGCCCCATACAATGAGCAGTTCTTC. Its protein product is CASSQGGAPYNEQFF.

Many counts were recorded for this clonotype. The chain is built from TRBV19 and TRBJ1-5; D not certain. V was clipped by 5 bases and J by 9 bases, with 14 bases between them. There are 13 residues in the CDR3. Germline V CDR1 and CDR2: LNHDA, SQIVND (reference sequence). The CDR3 DNA reads TGTGCCAGTAGTCCGACGGGCGCCCGGCCCCAGCATTTT. Its translation is CASSPTGARPQHF.

There are many counts of this clonotype. The chain is built from TRBV20-1 and TRBJ2-7, with D perhaps matching TRBD1 (6 bases). The CDR3 consists of 12 residues. V lost 5 bases, J lost 3 bases, and 11 bases lay in between. In germline, CDR1 is DFQATT, CDR2 SNEGSKA (reference sequence). The DNA of the CDR3 is TGCAGTGCTCCACAGGGAAACTACGAGCAGTACTTC. Protein product: CSAPQGNYEQYF.

This clonotype appeared many times. The chain joins TRBV6-6 to TRBJ2-3, with D unclear. This CDR3 is built from 13 residues. Germline CDR1 MNHNY, CDR2 SVGAGI (reference sequence). The V gene lost 2 bases and the J gene lost 2 bases, with 5 bases spanning the gap. DNA for the CDR3: TGTGCCAGCAGTTACGGTTACACAGATACGCAGTATTTT. Translated, it gives CASSYGYTDTQYF.

This clonotype was seen at least ten times. This sequence joins TRBV27 and TRBJ1-2; no firm D call. The germline V gene encodes CDR1 MNHEY and CDR2 SMNVEV (reference sequence). The CDR3 spans 16 residues. Trimming left V 5 bases short and J 4 bases short, with 20 bases between. The CDR3 here is CASSPSPTGSGYGYTF. As DNA, the CDR3 is TGTGCCAGCAGTCCGTCGCCCACCGGGAGCGGCTATGGCTACACCTTC.

The sample holds many counts of this clonotype. The V gene is TRBV12-3 or TRBV12-4, the J gene TRBJ2-2; D is ambiguous. The CDR3 spans 15 residues. V lost 2 bases and J lost 2, with 9 bases in between. The DNA for the CDR3 is TGTGCCAGCAGTTTACGTGCAGGAAACACCGGGGAGCTGTTTTTT. The encoded protein is CASSLRAGNTGELFF.

This clonotype is classed as medium-sized. The chain couples TRBV11-1 to TRBJ1-2; weak D call: TRBD1 (5 bases). From germline, CDR1 is SGHAT and CDR2 FQDESV (reference sequence). V was cut by 4 bases and J by 5 bases, with 14 bases left in between. The CDR3 loop spans 14 amino acids. CDR3 DNA sequence: TGTGCCAGCAGCTACAAAGGGACCGCTTATGGCTACACCTTC. This codes for CASSYKGTAYGYTF.

By its share, this clonotype is medium-sized. The chain uses TRBV7-2 and TRBJ2-7; D is undetermined. The CDR3 contains 13 residues. CDR1 and CDR2 (germline): SGHTA, FQGNSA. Trimming removed 2 bases at V and 4 bases at J, with 9 bases between. This CDR3 reads CASSLNPQYEQYF. CDR3 coding DNA: TGTGCCAGCAGCTTAAACCCACAGTACGAGCAGTACTTC.

This clonotype came up many times. The chain has TRBV4-3 and TRBJ1-4; 7 positions match TRBD1. The CDR3 consists of 18 residues. Germline loops: CDR1 LGHNA, CDR2 YSLEER. V dropped 1 base and J dropped 0; count of bases not matched to a gene: 8. The CDR3 here is CASSQGTGDTATNEKLFF. The CDR3 DNA sequence: TGCGCCAGCAGCCAAGGGACAGGAGACACTGCAACTAATGAAAAACTGTTTTTT.

Ten or more counts support this clonotype. V usage is TRBV7-2 and J usage is TRBJ2-7, with 10 bases lining up with TRBD1. Germline CDR1 and CDR2: SGHTA and FQGNSA. This CDR3 spans 15 amino acids. V lost 5 bases, J lost 4 bases, and 8 bases stayed unmatched. The DNA for the CDR3 is TGTGCCAGCAGCATACGGACAGGGGGATCGTACGAGCAGTACTTC. It encodes CASSIRTGGSYEQYF.

This clonotype was observed at least ten times. The CDR3 spells CASSDDLTDYNSPLHF. The CDR3 coding sequence is TGTGCCAGCAGTGACGACCTCACTGATTATAATTCACCCCTCCACTTT. The chain recombines TRBV2 with TRBJ1-6; D is undetermined. Germline CDR1 and CDR2: SNHLY and FYNNEI. The CDR3 runs to 16 residues. V dropped 3 bases and J dropped 4 bases, with 13 bases sitting between them.